The 15 T cell receptor beta chains below all came from one sample that was sequenced in a study of lymphopenia after photon versus proton radiotherapy. Here immunoSEQ multiplex PCR was the method, and the copy in TCRdb shows in-frame clones only, minus some. The sample lists about 39,000 clones, about 93% occurring once. Specimen: peripheral blood, collected from a patient treated with photon-based radiotherapy. All receptors derive from a man aged 55 to 70 with cholangiocarcinoma.

This chain connects TRBV5-5 to TRBJ1-1; D is unclear. V gave up 1 base and J gave up 5 bases, with 9 bases separating them. Per the germline V gene, CDR1 is SGHKS and CDR2 is YYEKEE (reference sequence). This CDR3 is built from 13 residues. CDR3 amino acids: CASSLMVGTEAFF. The CDR3 region has the DNA TGTGCCAGCAGCTTGATGGTTGGGACTGAAGCTTTCTTT.

The chain combines TRBV7-3 with TRBJ2-5, with 11 bases that match TRBD1. From germline, CDR1 is SGHTA and CDR2 FQGTGA. The V gene end was trimmed by 6 bases and the J gene end by 5 bases; junction bases not matched to a gene: 8. This CDR3 has 15 residues. The CDR3 DNA reads as TGTGCCAGCAGTTCCGGACAGGGGGCCAGCGAGACCCAGTACTTC. Its translation is CASSSGQGASETQYF.

This chain connects TRBV19 to TRBJ2-1, with 7 bases aligning to TRBD1. With V trimmed by 3 bases and J by 5 bases, 4 bases remained unmatched. From germline, CDR1 is LNHDA and CDR2 SQIVND (reference sequence). The CDR3 contains 14 residues. In DNA form, the CDR3 reads TGTGCCAGTAGTATGAGGGACAGAAACAATGAGCAGTTCTTC. It codes for CASSMRDRNNEQFF. Full variable domain (missing parts from reference TRBV19 and TRBJ2-1): DGGITQSPKYLFRKEGQNVTLSCEQNLNHDAMYWYRQDPGQGLRLIYYSQIVNDFQKGDIAEGYSVSREKKESFPLTVTSAQKNPTAFYLCASSMRDRNNEQFFGPGTRLTVL.

V is TRBV19 and J is TRBJ2-5; 7 bases line up with TRBD1. The CDR3 contains 16 residues. Germline V gene data show CDR1 as LNHDA and CDR2 as SQIVND (reference sequence). With V trimmed by 0 bases and J by 4 bases, 8 bases remained unmatched. CDR3: CASSIDRRAGGETQYF. In DNA form, the CDR3 reads TGTGCCAGTAGTATAGATCGACGGGCAGGGGGAGAGACCCAGTACTTC.

The V and J genes are TRBV6-6 and TRBJ1-1; no reliable D call. CDR3 size: 13 residues. Germline V gene sequence: CDR1 MNHNY, CDR2 SVGAGI (reference sequence). Trimming left V 8 bases short and J 10 bases short, with 20 bases between. Here the CDR3 DNA reads TGTGCCAGCGACGGTAGAGGAGTAGAGGGAGCTTTCTTT. The encoded protein is CASDGRGVEGAFF.

The chain links TRBV5-6 to TRBJ2-1, with TRBD1 identical over 7 bases. Per the germline V gene, CDR1 is SGHDT and CDR2 is YYEEEE. The CDR3 is made up of 18 amino acids. V gave up 6 bases and J gave up 0 bases; unmatched junction bases: 15. Here the CDR3 DNA reads TGTGCCAGCACCAACATAAGGGGGCGCTCCAGCTCCTACAATGAGCAGTTCTTC. Translated, it gives CASTNIRGRSSSYNEQFF.

The rearrangement joins TRBV9 to TRBJ2-7; D may be TRBD2 (6 bases). Germline values: CDR1 SGDLS, CDR2 YYNGEE. The CDR3 spans 14 residues. The ends were cut back, 0 bases at V and 4 bases at J, with 11 bases in the middle. CDR3: CASSVGPGRYEQYF. The CDR3 DNA reads TGTGCCAGCAGCGTAGGGCCAGGGAGGTACGAGCAGTACTTC.

The chain employs TRBV5-6 and TRBJ1-2; a weak D match, TRBD1 (6 bases). The length of the CDR3 is 14 residues. Germline V gene sequence: CDR1 SGHDT, CDR2 YYEEEE. The V and J ends lost 0 bases and 5 bases respectively, with 11 bases between them. The CDR3 here is CASSLGRQAYGYTF. DNA of the CDR3: TGTGCCAGCAGCTTGGGAAGACAGGCGTATGGCTACACCTTC.

The chain joins TRBV5-1 to TRBJ1-1; D might be TRBD1 (5 bases). The germline V gene encodes CDR1 SGHRS and CDR2 YFSETQ. V was clipped by 0 bases and J by 11 bases, with 14 bases between them. This CDR3 has 13 residues. The CDR3 DNA is TGCGCCAGCAGCTTGGTGGCAGGGAGTTTGGCTTTCTTT. Protein sequence: CASSLVAGSLAFF.

The CDR3 region has the DNA TGTGCCAGCAGCGTTCCCTCCGGGGAGCTGTTTTTT. It yields the protein CASSVPSGELFF. This sequence joins TRBV9 and TRBJ2-2, with D uncertain. Trimming took 2 bases from V and 6 from J, leaving 5 bases between them. This CDR3 is 12 amino acids long. Germline CDR1 and CDR2: SGDLS and YYNGEE.

This chain uses TRBV29-1 with TRBJ2-1, with 7 bases fitting TRBD1. This CDR3 is built from 10 residues. V was clipped by 6 bases and J by 9 bases; unmatched bases: 2. Germline V gives CDR1 SQVTM, CDR2 ANQGSEA. The CDR3 loop reads CSVTGAEQFF. The DNA for the CDR3 is TGCAGCGTAACAGGGGCTGAGCAGTTCTTC.

V usage is TRBV28 and J usage is TRBJ2-3, with D possibly TRBD2 on 5 matching bases. CDR3 length: 16 residues. Germline values: CDR1 MDHEN, CDR2 SYDVKM. V lost 6 bases and J lost 3, with 19 bases in between. Written as DNA, the CDR3 is TGTGCCAGCAGCCCCGGGTCCGGGGTGAGGACAGATACGCAGTATTTT. It specifies CASSPGSGVRTDTQYF. The whole variable domain, remainder taken from reference TRBV28 and TRBJ2-3, is DVKVTQSSRYLVKRTGEKVFLECVQDMDHENMFWYRQDPGLGLRLIYFSYDVKMKEKGDIPEGYSVSREKKERFSLILESASTNQTSMYLCASSPGSGVRTDTQYFGPGTRLTVL.

A single count supports this clone. The rearrangement links TRBV6-5 to TRBJ2-5; possible D gene TRBD1, 6 bases. CDR1 is MNHEY and CDR2 is SVGAGI in the germline V gene. V shed 0 bases and J shed 6 bases, with 14 bases lying between them. The CDR3 covers 15 residues. The CDR3 DNA sequence: TGTGCCAGCAGTTACTCGAGTCAGGGGCAAAAGACCCAGTACTTC. Its protein product is CASSYSSQGQKTQYF.

This chain links TRBV12-5 with TRBJ1-2, with 8 bases lining up with TRBD1. The V gene end was trimmed by 5 bases and the J gene end by 4 bases; junction bases not matched to a gene: 12. The CDR3 sequence is 16 residues long. CDR1 is LGHNT, CDR2 FRNRAP, per germline. The CDR3 sequence is CASGDRRDRGGYGYTF. The CDR3 DNA sequence: TGTGCTAGTGGTGATCGCCGAGACAGGGGAGGCTATGGCTACACCTTC.

The chain carries TRBV5-6 and TRBJ2-7; 10 bases agree with TRBD2. The germline V gene encodes CDR1 SGHDT and CDR2 YYEEEE. The junction had 9 bases not matched to a gene; V was cut back by 2 bases and J by 1 base. The CDR3 extends over 17 amino acids. The CDR3: CASSFRPGLARSYEQYF. For the CDR3, the DNA is TGTGCCAGCAGCTTTAGACCGGGACTAGCGAGGTCCTACGAGCAGTACTTC.